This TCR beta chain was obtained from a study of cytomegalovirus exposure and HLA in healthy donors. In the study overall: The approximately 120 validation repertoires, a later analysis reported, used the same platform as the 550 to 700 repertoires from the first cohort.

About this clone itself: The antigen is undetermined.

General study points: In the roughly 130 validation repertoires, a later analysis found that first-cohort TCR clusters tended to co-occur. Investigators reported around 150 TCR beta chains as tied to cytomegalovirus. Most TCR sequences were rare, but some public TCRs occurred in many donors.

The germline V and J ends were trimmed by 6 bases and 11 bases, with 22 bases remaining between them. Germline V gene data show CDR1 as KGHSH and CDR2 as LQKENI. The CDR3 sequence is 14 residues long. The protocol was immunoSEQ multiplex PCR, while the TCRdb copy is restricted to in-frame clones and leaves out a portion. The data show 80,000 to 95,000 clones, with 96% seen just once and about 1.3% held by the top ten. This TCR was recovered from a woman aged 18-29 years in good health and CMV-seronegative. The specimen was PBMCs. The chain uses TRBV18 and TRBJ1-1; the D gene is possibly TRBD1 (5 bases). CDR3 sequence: CASSHGGALTEAFF. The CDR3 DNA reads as TGTGCCAGCTCCCACGGAGGGGCTCTAACGGAGGCTTTCTTT.